This TCR beta chain came from a study of T cells after yellow fever vaccination (dated by TCRdb to between 2018 and 2021). Broadly, across the study: Libraries from fractions with low cell numbers were prepared with the SMART-Seq v4 Ultra Low Input RNA kit. Bulk PBMC replicates and cell subsets were isolated from blood drawn at multiple timepoints before and after both primary and secondary immunization. Two healthy male donors, one aged 18 to 30 and one aged 30 to 39 years, were included in the cohort. To follow T-cell clones before and after primary and booster YFV17D yellow fever vaccination, bulk TCR alpha and beta repertoires were sequenced over time. Beyond this particular receptor, the publication reports: After the booster, most clones that had expanded after primary vaccination were detected again (roughly 96% of CD4 and around 88% of CD8), suggesting broad maintenance of memory. Compared with the primary T-cell response, the secondary T-cell response was weaker but faster, peaking on day 5 rather than day 15. Because the study included only a couple of donors, the extent to which the findings can be generalized is limited. A small fraction of clonotypes appeared in both the CD4 and CD8 compartments, likely as a result of convergent recombination. Computational filtering was required because FACS-sorted repertoires could contain abundant contaminating clonotypes from the bulk population.

The sample holds a few counts of this clonotype. Base qualities are not at hand, and no much larger clone is one base apart. The sample's treatment or condition label, in plain terms: live attenuated yellow fever vaccine strain. PBMCs were isolated from peripheral blood using a standard Ficoll-Paque protocol. With anti-CD3 and anti-CD8 staining plus a dextramer loaded with the yellow fever NS4B epitope peptide, the researchers sorted epitope-specific CD8 T cells. RNA was extracted with TriZol from bulk PBMCs, CD4 and CD8 fractions, and dextramer-positive and dextramer-negative fractions. TCR cDNA was synthesized by 5'RACE template switching, through which a universal primer site and unique molecular identifiers were introduced. Priming of cDNA synthesis was performed from both the TCR alpha and TCR beta constant segments. Libraries were amplified in two PCR steps, with sample barcodes and sequencing adapters added in the second step. Sequencing of libraries was performed on Illumina HiSeq 2500 (2x100 bp) or NovaSeq (2x150 bp). Per the original workflow: Demultiplexing of reads and collapsing into UMI consensus sequences were performed with MIGEC, and V(D)J alignment was carried out with MiXCR. Clonotypes responding to the vaccine were identified with edgeR on replicate PBMC samples, with the criteria of FDR below 0.01 and a log2 fold change above 5 up to day 15. Bulk clonotypes were assigned CD4 or CD8 identity according to which sequenced CD4 or CD8 repertoire held them at higher abundance. Clonotypes enriched at least 10-fold in dextramer-positive versus dextramer-negative fractions were classed as NS4B-specific, and CD4-biased clonotypes were left out. The public sequencing data were trimmed at Q25 with fastp and processed into clonotypes with MiXCR by TCRdb, which kept only in-frame beta chains. Every CDR3 protein is listed once, alongside the most common genes and DNA of its rows. These V and J calls derive from TCRdb rather than the authors' analysis. Across this sample there are tens of thousands of distinct CDR3 sequences, with less than 15% seen only once. 20% to 25% of the sample comes from the top ten.

Inclusive of the bounding cysteine and phenylalanine, the CDR3 is 14 residues long. The sequence is cut down to CDR3 DNA, 42 bases in frame from base 1. Deletion took 7 bases off V and 2 bases off J, with a span of 13 bases between the germline ends. The germline V gene yields MGHDK for CDR1 and SYGVNS for CDR2. The sequence was collected from a man between 18 and 35 years old who received the YFV17D yellow fever vaccine. Recombination connected TRBV25-1 to TRBJ2-3; no D gene can be assigned with confidence. Source: CD8+ T cells not binding an NS4B(214-222) dextramer, sorted from PBMCs, taken around 3 weeks after the first yellow fever vaccination. The cell subset or site label of this sample denotes: NS4B epitope dextramer-negative CD8 T cells. The DNA reads as follows: TGTGCCAGCAAGCGTGGCAGGTCCACAGATACGCAGTATTTT. Translated, it reads CASKRGRSTDTQYF.